The present T cell receptor beta chain was sequenced within a study of beta chain features in type 1 diabetes. Study at large: Healthy donors and patients had similar age, gender and cell yields.

As to this clone: Its antigen is as yet unknown.

The germline V and J ends were trimmed by 6 bases and 1 base, with 10 bases remaining between them. Germline CDR1 SNHLY, CDR2 FYNNEI. The CDR3 sequence is 15 residues long. Every bit of the isolated RNA underwent reverse transcription, so sequencing read expressed TCRB transcripts. The data were produced by immunoSEQ multiplex PCR, yet TCRdb's version contains in-frame clones alone and is incomplete. The sample has 400,000 to 550,000 clones; roughly 10% are singletons. Study-level points and caveats: When VDJ junctions were examined, type 1 diabetes patients showed fewer insertions and more deletions. Whether TCRB rearrangement is influenced by HLA type was left unresolved in this analysis. Naive, central memory and regulatory TCRB repertoires appeared more similar among patients than healthy donors.

This clonotype originated in a woman in her late teens or twenties in good health. This chain uses TRBV2 with TRBJ2-6; D not certain. The sequenced sample was naive CD4+ T cells from blood. CDR3 sequence (DNA): TGTGCCAGCAGATCCCGGAAGTCTGGGGCCAACGTCCTGACTTTC. Translation: CASRSRKSGANVLTF.